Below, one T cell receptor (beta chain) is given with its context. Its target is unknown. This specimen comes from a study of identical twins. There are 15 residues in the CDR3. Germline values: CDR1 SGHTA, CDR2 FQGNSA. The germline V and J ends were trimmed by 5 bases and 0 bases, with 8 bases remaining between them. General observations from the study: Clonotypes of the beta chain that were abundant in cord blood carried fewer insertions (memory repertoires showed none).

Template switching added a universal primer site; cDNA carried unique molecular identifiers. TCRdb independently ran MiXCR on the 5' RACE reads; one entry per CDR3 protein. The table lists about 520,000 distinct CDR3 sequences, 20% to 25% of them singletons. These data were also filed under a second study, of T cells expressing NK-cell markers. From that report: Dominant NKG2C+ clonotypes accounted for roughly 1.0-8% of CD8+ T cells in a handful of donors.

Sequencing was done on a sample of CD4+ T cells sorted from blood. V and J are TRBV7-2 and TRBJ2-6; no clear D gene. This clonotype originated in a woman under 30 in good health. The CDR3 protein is CASSVAISGANVLTF. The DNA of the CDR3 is TGTGCCAGCAGCGTTGCAATCTCTGGGGCCAACGTCCTGACTTTC. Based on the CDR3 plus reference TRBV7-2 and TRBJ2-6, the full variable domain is GAGVSQSPSNKVTEKGKDVELRCDPISGHTALYWYRQSLGQGLEFLIYFQGNSAPDKSGLPSDRFSAERTGGSVSTLTIQRTQQEDSAVYLCASSVAISGANVLTFGAGSRLTVL.